These T cell receptor beta chains were read from a single sample in a study of cytomegalovirus exposure and HLA in healthy donors. Assay: immunoSEQ multiplex PCR; the TCRdb copy retains only in-frame clones and omits some. The repertoire consists of over 150,000 clones, with 86% occurring once and the leading ten covering 2.1%. The source material was PBMCs. The receptor set was obtained from a human donor in good health. The CDR3 runs from the conserved cysteine through the conserved F or W. The D gene is left open where the match is weak. Clone size appears in some rows only: once, few, many, or a class for an expanded clone.

v_call	d_call	clone_size	j_call	cdr3_aa	cdr3_nt
TRBV7-9	NA	once	TRBJ2-7	CASSFPGSNYEQYF	TGTGCCAGCAGCTTTCCAGGCAGTAACTACGAGCAGTACTTC
TRBV9	NA	NA	TRBJ2-7	CASSVEGAGEQYF	TGTGCCAGCAGCGTAGAAGGGGCCGGCGAGCAGTACTTC
TRBV2	NA	few	TRBJ1-5	CASSDPRQPQHF	TGTGCCAGCAGTGACCCCAGACAGCCCCAGCATTTT
TRBV7-2	NA	NA	TRBJ2-2	CASSSYTGELFF	TGTGCCAGCAGCTCGTACACCGGGGAGCTGTTTTTT
TRBV6-1	NA	NA	TRBJ1-1	CAGGRTLNTEAFF	TGTGCCGGGGGCAGGACACTGAACACTGAAGCTTTCTTT
TRBV6-5	NA	once	TRBJ1-2	CASSYSRAGVVGYTF	TGTGCCAGCAGTTACTCCCGAGCCGGGGTCGTGGGCTACACCTTC
TRBV6-5	NA	NA	TRBJ1-6	CASSYSTGRRNSPLHF	TGTGCCAGCAGTTACTCCACAGGAAGAAGGAATTCACCCCTCCACTTT
TRBV7-8	TRBD1	NA	TRBJ1-5	CASSLARGEQGFQPQHF	TGTGCCAGCAGCTTAGCGAGAGGGGAACAGGGGTTTCAGCCCCAGCATTTT
TRBV29-1	TRBD1	once	TRBJ1-2	CSAGTGGGYTF	TGCAGCGCCGGGACAGGGGGTGGCTACACCTTC
TRBV7-3	NA	NA	TRBJ1-2	CASSETFGHDGYTF	TGTGCCAGCAGCGAAACCTTTGGACACGACGGCTACACCTTC
TRBV4-2	TRBD2	NA	TRBJ2-1	CASSQGRDYPWNEQFF	TGTGCCAGCAGCCAAGGACGGGACTACCCTTGGAATGAGCAGTTCTTC
TRBV6-4	NA	NA	TRBJ1-2	CASSVKEGANYGYTF	TGTGCCAGCAGTGTGAAGGAGGGTGCTAACTATGGCTACACCTTC
TRBV5-1	TRBD2	NA	TRBJ2-5	CASSRGLAGLAPQETQYF	TGCGCCAGCAGCCGCGGACTAGCGGGACTAGCACCTCAAGAGACCCAGTACTTC
TRBV6-1	TRBD1	once	TRBJ2-7	CASSRQGLYEQYF	TGTGCCAGCAGTCGACAGGGCCTCTACGAGCAGTACTTC
TRBV30	TRBD1	NA	TRBJ1-5	CAWSKQGTWGQPQHF	TGTGCCTGGAGTAAACAGGGGACGTGGGGACAGCCCCAGCATTTT
TRBV4-1	NA	NA	TRBJ1-1	CASSQRNTEAFF	TGCGCCAGCAGCCAGCGGAACACTGAAGCTTTCTTT
TRBV5-1	TRBD2	NA	TRBJ2-1	CASSLASGGRNEQFF	TGCGCCAGCAGCTTGGCTAGCGGGGGGAGGAATGAGCAGTTCTTC
TRBV29-1	NA	NA	TRBJ1-3	CSVDVGQLSGNTIYF	TGCAGCGTTGATGTAGGACAGCTCTCTGGAAACACCATATATTTT
TRBV18	NA	NA	TRBJ2-1	CASSPAQGFYNEQFF	TGTGCCAGCTCACCAGCACAGGGTTTCTACAATGAGCAGTTCTTC
TRBV5-1	NA	NA	TRBJ1-1	CASSLGPGQTNTEAFF	TGCGCCAGCAGCTTGGGGCCGGGACAAACGAACACTGAAGCTTTCTTT
TRBV28	NA	NA	TRBJ2-3	CATLRGDTQYF	TGTGCCACCCTAAGAGGAGATACGCAGTATTTT
TRBV6-1	TRBD1	NA	TRBJ1-5	CASRQGASQPQHF	TGTGCCAGCAGGCAGGGGGCGAGTCAGCCCCAGCATTTT
TRBV30	NA	once	TRBJ2-7	CASLQGYEQYF	TGTGCCTCTCTTCAGGGGTACGAGCAGTACTTC
TRBV9	TRBD1	NA	TRBJ2-5	CASSPDDRGFETQYF	TGTGCCAGCAGCCCCGATGACAGGGGATTCGAGACCCAGTACTTC
TRBV5-4	NA	once	TRBJ1-6	CASSLQGPGRFVMNSPLHF	TGTGCCAGCAGCTTACAAGGTCCAGGGAGGTTTGTTATGAATTCACCCCTCCACTTT
TRBV4-1	NA	NA	TRBJ2-7	CASSQEEGQSYEQYF	TGCGCCAGCAGCCAAGAGGAGGGACAGTCCTACGAGCAGTACTTC
TRBV6-4	NA	NA	TRBJ1-2	CASSDSMRALDYGYTF	TGTGCCAGCAGTGACTCGATGCGGGCCTTGGACTATGGCTACACCTTC
TRBV14	NA	NA	TRBJ1-2	CASSQGGPLGYTF	TGTGCCAGCAGCCAAGGGGGGCCGCTTGGCTACACCTTC